Following are 10 T cell receptor beta chains from one sample sequenced in a study of blood T cell repertoires in COVID-19. Clones were read by immunoSEQ multiplex PCR, and TCRdb kept only the in-frame ones, dropping some. The sample holds approximately 150,000 clones, about 83% seen once. The material sequenced was peripheral blood. These receptors were taken from a human donor in a cohort sampled during active COVID-19.

The rearrangement links TRBV2 to TRBJ2-7; 8 nucleotides agree with TRBD1. The J segment lost 2 bases and the V segment lost 6 bases, leaving 3 bases of the junction unmatched. The CDR3 extends over 13 amino acids. Per germline, CDR1 SNHLY and CDR2 FYNNEI. For the CDR3, the DNA is TGTGCCAGCAGATGGACAGGGACCTACGAGCAGTACTTC. Its protein is CASRWTGTYEQYF.

The DNA of the CDR3 is TGTGCCAGCAGGTTGGACTCCCCTCCTTACGAGCAGTACTTC. Translated, it gives CASRLDSPPYEQYF. The V and J genes are TRBV6-5 and TRBJ2-7, with D perhaps matching TRBD2 (5 bases). Germline lookup yields CDR1 MNHEY and CDR2 SVGAGI. V was pared by 6 bases and J by 4 bases, with 16 bases between. The CDR3 has 14 amino acids.

The J gene is TRBJ2-7, the V gene TRBV28; 11 bases are shared with TRBD1. V shed 8 bases, J shed 3 bases, and the junction held 3 bases outside the gene matches. This CDR3 comprises 13 residues. In germline, CDR1 is MDHEN, CDR2 SYDVKM. As DNA, the CDR3 is TGTGCCAGCCGGGACAGGGGGTACTACGAGCAGTACTTC. Translation gives CASRDRGYYEQYF.

V gene TRBV5-1 combines with J gene TRBJ1-1, with D possibly matching TRBD1 (6 bases). Trimming left V 4 bases short and J 5 bases short, with 18 bases between. The germline gives CDR1 SGHRS, CDR2 YFSETQ. The CDR3 is 15 residues long. CDR3 sequence: CASSPGGGTGTEAFF. DNA for the CDR3: TGCGCCAGCAGCCCGGGAGGGGGAACGGGTACTGAAGCTTTCTTT.

CDR3 nucleotide sequence: TGTGCCTGGAGTGTACCAGGGGGCGCAAATCAGCCCCAGCATTTT. Amino acid sequence: CAWSVPGGANQPQHF. The rearrangement links TRBV30 to TRBJ1-5; 8 nucleotides align to TRBD1. V lost 0 bases and J lost 4; bases outside the gene matches: 5. CDR1 and CDR2 from the germline V gene are GTSNPN and SVGIG (reference sequence). The CDR3 is made up of 15 amino acids.

The V gene is TRBV6-5, the J gene TRBJ2-7; TRBD2 aligns across 10 bases. J lost 5 bases, V lost 5 bases, and 6 bases had no gene match. The CDR3 has 14 residues. Germline V gene lookup returns CDR1 MNHEY and CDR2 SVGAGI. The CDR3 region has the DNA TGTGCCAGCAGTAACCTAGCGGGAGCGGACGAGCAGTACTTC. Amino acids: CASSNLAGADEQYF.

This chain connects TRBV3-1 (or the pseudogene TRBV3-2) to TRBJ2-7; a weak D match, TRBD2 (6 bases). The CDR3 totals 15 residues. In germline, CDR1 is LGHDT, CDR2 YNNKEL (reference sequence). The germline V and J ends were trimmed by 2 bases and 6 bases, with 17 bases remaining between them. The CDR3 DNA reads TGTGCCAGCAGCCAATTTGCGGGGTCAGTACGCGAGCAGTACTTC. It encodes CASSQFAGSVREQYF.

This chain connects TRBV5-1 to TRBJ1-2; 8 bases map to TRBD1. V trimming: 4 bases; J trimming: 4 bases; junction bases outside the gene matches: 6. Germline-derived CDR1 and CDR2 are SGHRS and YFSETQ. CDR3 length: 14 amino acids. The CDR3 DNA is TGCGCCAGCAGCCCGGACAGGGTCGGCTATGGCTACACCTTC. Amino acids: CASSPDRVGYGYTF. Looking up the rest from reference TRBV5-1 and TRBJ1-2 gives the full variable domain: KAGVTQTPRYLIKTRGQQVTLSCSPISGHRSVSWYQQTPGQGLQFLFEYFSETQRNKGNFPGRFSGRQFSNSRSEMNVSTLELGDSALYLCASSPDRVGYGYTFGSGTRLTVV.

This clone was counted between two and nine times. This sequence joins TRBV2 and TRBJ1-4, with D hard to call. Between the trimmed V and J ends, which lost 7 bases and 0 bases, there was a span of 3 bases. This CDR3 is 12 amino acids long. CDR1 is SNHLY and CDR2 is FYNNEI in the germline V gene. The CDR3, as DNA: TGTGCCAGCACCTCAACTAATGAAAAACTGTTTTTT. Translating it yields CASTSTNEKLFF.

V usage is TRBV19 and J usage is TRBJ1-2; D gene uncertain. Trimming pared 7 bases from V and 3 bases from J, leaving 15 bases between. Looked up from germline, CDR1 is LNHDA and CDR2 is SQIVND (reference sequence). The CDR3 consists of 14 residues. This CDR3 is CASNMSRVDYGYTF. CDR3 in DNA: TGTGCCAGTAATATGAGTCGCGTAGACTATGGCTACACCTTC.